This entry lists 29 T cell receptor beta chains sequenced from one sample in a study of blood T cell repertoires in COVID-19. Some clones are missing from TCRdb's copy, which holds only in-frame ones; the method was immunoSEQ multiplex PCR. The sample yields approximately 65,000 clones, roughly 89% seen once. Sequencing used peripheral blood. These receptors were taken from a woman in her forties or fifties with active COVID-19.

Comments on this clone: The same CDR3 also results from other DNA sequences found in this sample. This chain joins TRBV24-1 and TRBJ1-2; possibly TRBD1 for D (6 bases). Germline V gene data show CDR1 as KGHDR and CDR2 as SFDVKD. The CDR3 runs to 14 residues. The V end lost 2 bases, the J end lost 3 bases, and 9 bases lay between the germline ends. CDR3 sequence: CATSDSTGYYGYTF. CDR3 coding DNA: TGTGCCACCAGTGATTCAACAGGGTACTATGGCTACACCTTC.

The rearrangement joins TRBV6-5 to TRBJ2-3; D not certain. The length of the CDR3 is 14 residues. V lost 6 bases and J 2 bases, leaving 12 bases between the germline ends. CDR1 is MNHEY and CDR2 is SVGAGI in the germline V gene. For the CDR3, the DNA is TGTGCCAGCAGGCCGCGAGCCAACACAGATACGCAGTATTTT. Translated: CASRPRANTDTQYF.

The rearrangement links TRBV7-2 to TRBJ2-7; TRBD1 matches 8 bases. This CDR3 contains 14 residues. The J segment lost 4 bases and the V segment lost 5 bases, leaving 7 bases of the junction unmatched. Germline V gene lookup returns CDR1 SGHTA and CDR2 FQGNSA. This CDR3 is CASSRDRGDYEQYF. In nucleotides, the CDR3 is TGTGCCAGCAGCAGAGACAGGGGAGATTACGAGCAGTACTTC.

The rearrangement uses TRBV7-2 and TRBJ2-5, with 8 positions matching TRBD2. V was clipped by 3 bases and J by 5 bases; unmatched bases: 8. Germline V lookup: CDR1 SGHTA, CDR2 FQGNSA. The CDR3 contains 15 residues. CDR3: CASSFTSGGGETQYF. The CDR3 bases are TGTGCCAGCAGCTTTACTAGCGGCGGAGGGGAGACCCAGTACTTC.

The V and J genes are TRBV6-2 or TRBV6-3 and TRBJ2-7, with TRBD1 matching over 8 bases. The ends lost 4 bases at V and 2 bases at J; junction bases unmatched: 7. CDR1 is MNHEY and CDR2 is SVGEGT in the germline V gene. The CDR3 has 15 amino acids. CDR3 residues: CASSFRTGPTYEQYF. In nucleotides, the CDR3 is TGTGCCAGCAGTTTTCGGACAGGGCCCACCTACGAGCAGTACTTC.

This rearrangement joins TRBV29-1 to TRBJ2-7, with 9 bases fitting TRBD2. Germline V gene sequence: CDR1 SQVTM, CDR2 ANQGSEA. Losses at the gene ends were 2 bases for V and 4 bases for J; bases not matched to a gene: 9. There are 15 residues in the CDR3. This CDR3 reads CSVESAGGPEYEQYF. CDR3 bases: TGCAGCGTTGAAAGCGCGGGAGGGCCGGAGTACGAGCAGTACTTC.

V gene TRBV27 combines with J gene TRBJ1-2; D is perhaps TRBD1 (6 bases). CDR1 and CDR2 (germline): MNHEY, SMNVEV (reference sequence). Trimming removed 7 bases from V and 6 bases from J, with 27 bases in between. The CDR3 runs 17 residues. CDR3 amino acids: CASTSGTRKNFFHGYTF. CDR3 bases: TGTGCCAGCACCTCCGGGACAAGGAAGAACTTTTTCCATGGCTACACCTTC.

The chain has TRBV15 and TRBJ2-1; TRBD2 matches 9 bases. Germline CDR1 reads LNHNV; CDR2 reads YYDKDF (reference sequence). The CDR3 has 16 amino acids. The V and J ends lost 5 bases and 4 bases, in that order; junction bases with no gene match: 9. CDR3 in DNA: TGTGCCACCAGCGATCCGCTAGCGGGATATTACAATGAGCAGTTCTTC. Translation gives CATSDPLAGYYNEQFF.

J is TRBJ2-7 and V is TRBV5-6; TRBD2 aligns across 8 bases. This CDR3 has 15 amino acids. The germline gives CDR1 SGHDT, CDR2 YYEEEE. V dropped 4 bases and J dropped 3; count of bases not matched to a gene: 9. The CDR3 nucleotides are TGTGCCAGCAGCCCCGGACTAGCACCAAACTACGAGCAGTACTTC. Protein sequence: CASSPGLAPNYEQYF.

About this clone: An end of the junction does not agree with germline; a read error may underlie this. This sequence joins TRBV6-5 and TRBJ2-5, with D unclear. The germline V gene encodes CDR1 MNHEY and CDR2 SVGAGI. This CDR3 spans 13 amino acids. The CDR3 DNA follows: TGTGCCAGCACCCAGACCTCTCTCGGGTTTGAGAACTTC. This codes for CASTQTSLGFENF.

The chain recombines TRBV3-1 (or the pseudogene TRBV3-2) with TRBJ1-2; D might be TRBD1 (6 bases). The germline V and J ends were trimmed by 0 bases and 4 bases, with 18 bases remaining between them. Germline loops: CDR1 LGHDT, CDR2 YNNKEL (reference sequence). The CDR3 spans 17 residues. CDR3 sequence: CASSQEITGPGSYGYTF. The CDR3 DNA is TGTGCCAGCAGCCAAGAAATTACAGGGCCAGGAAGCTATGGCTACACCTTC.

The gene calls are TRBV4-1 and TRBJ2-3, with TRBD2 identical over 14 bases. CDR3 length equals 15 residues. Germline V gene sequence: CDR1 MGHRA, CDR2 YSYEKL. Trimming took 6 bases from V and 6 from J; bases not matched to a gene: 5. The DNA for the CDR3 is TGCGCCAGCAGGGGGACTAGCGGGAGTTTGGATACGCAGTATTTT. Encoded protein: CASRGTSGSLDTQYF.

The sample holds many counts of this clone. The chain recombines TRBV5-6 with TRBJ2-7, with 9 bases matching TRBD1. V was pared by 0 bases and J by 2 bases, with 6 bases of the junction left unmatched. CDR1 and CDR2 (germline): SGHDT, YYEEEE. The CDR3 sequence is 16 residues long. The CDR3 nucleotides are TGTGCCAGCAGCTTGGCCAGGACAGGGGCTGCCTACGAGCAGTACTTC. This codes for CASSLARTGAAYEQYF. Full variable domain (missing parts from reference TRBV5-6 and TRBJ2-7): DAGVTQSPTHLIKTRGQQVTLRCSPKSGHDTVSWYQQALGQGPQFIFQYYEEEERQRGNFPDRFSGHQFPNYSSELNVNALLLGDSALYLCASSLARTGAAYEQYFGPGTRLTVT.

CDR3 sequence: CASSPTPGLKNIQYF. The CDR3 DNA sequence: TGTGCCAGCAGTCCTACACCGGGACTTAAAAACATTCAGTACTTC. V and J are TRBV28 and TRBJ2-4, with a possible D match to TRBD2 (6 bases). This CDR3 spans 15 amino acids. Germline CDR1 MDHEN, CDR2 SYDVKM. Trimming took 5 bases from V and 4 from J, leaving 15 bases between them.

This clone has a handful of counts. As DNA, the CDR3 is TGCAGCGTTGCCCACGGGGTCAATCAGCCCCAGCATTTT. Translated, it gives CSVAHGVNQPQHF. The chain combines TRBV29-1 with TRBJ1-5; D not resolved. This CDR3 comprises 13 residues. Germline V gene sequence: CDR1 SQVTM, CDR2 ANQGSEA. V lost 4 bases and J 3 bases, leaving 10 bases between the germline ends.

The rearrangement uses TRBV30 and TRBJ1-5; perhaps TRBD1 as D (5 bases). Germline V gene data show CDR1 as GTSNPN and CDR2 as SVGIG (reference sequence). The CDR3 consists of 15 residues. V lost 2 bases, J lost 3 bases, and 14 bases lay in between. CDR3 loop: CAWSSQKGPNQPQHF. The CDR3 DNA sequence: TGTGCCTGGAGTAGCCAAAAGGGGCCCAATCAGCCCCAGCATTTT.

This clone has only one observation. This chain links TRBV19 with TRBJ2-3; 7 bases are a match to TRBD2. Per the germline V gene, CDR1 is LNHDA and CDR2 is SQIVND (reference sequence). CDR3 length: 16 residues. Trimming cost V 0 bases and J 3 bases; bases outside gene matches: 6. In DNA form, the CDR3 reads TGTGCCAGTAGTATAGATCTAAGCGGGATAACAGATACGCAGTATTTT. It is translated as CASSIDLSGITDTQYF.

The rearrangement uses TRBV11-2 and TRBJ2-2; 8 bases are shared with TRBD1. CDR1 is SGHAT, CDR2 FQNNGV, per germline. There are 16 residues in the CDR3. Trimming at V came to 3 bases and at J to 5 bases, leaving 8 bases not matched to a gene. DNA for the CDR3: TGTGCCAGCAGCTTTCCCGGACAGGGATTGACCGGGGAGCTGTTTTTT. It translates to CASSFPGQGLTGELFF.

V gene TRBV5-6 combines with J gene TRBJ2-5; TRBD2 agrees at 7 bases. CDR1 and CDR2 (germline): SGHDT, YYEEEE. Germline trimming cut 2 bases from V and 4 bases from J; bases unmatched to any gene: 8. The length of the CDR3 is 15 residues. The CDR3 sequence is CASSFVGGPGETQYF. The CDR3 DNA follows: TGTGCCAGCAGCTTCGTGGGAGGGCCTGGAGAGACCCAGTACTTC.

This chain connects TRBV9 to TRBJ1-2, with D tentatively TRBD1 (6 bases). V was trimmed by 3 bases and J by 0 bases, leaving 9 bases between them. CDR3 length: 14 amino acids. Germline CDR1 SGDLS, CDR2 YYNGEE. In DNA, the CDR3 is TGTGCCAGCAGCGAACGGACAGCTAACTATGGCTACACCTTC. Translating it yields CASSERTANYGYTF.

V usage is TRBV11-2 and J usage is TRBJ2-1; D gene ambiguous. The V gene's germline CDR1 is SGHAT and CDR2 FQNNGV. The CDR3 is 14 amino acids. Trimming pared 0 bases from V and 3 bases from J, leaving 6 bases between. The chain's CDR3 is CASSLDSGYNEQFF. The CDR3 coding sequence is TGTGCCAGCAGCTTAGATTCGGGCTACAATGAGCAGTTCTTC.

This chain joins TRBV5-6 and TRBJ1-1; TRBD1 matches 9 bases. J gave up 1 base and V 0 bases, and 1 base lay outside the gene matches. Germline CDR1 reads SGHDT; CDR2 reads YYEEEE. The CDR3 is made up of 15 amino acids. CDR3 DNA: TGTGCCAGCAGCTTGGCGGACAGGGGGAACACTGAAGCTTTCTTT. Amino acids: CASSLADRGNTEAFF.

The chain is built from TRBV9 and TRBJ2-7; D gene unclear. V was shortened by 2 bases and J by 2 bases, with 11 bases between the two germline ends. The CDR3 consists of 14 residues. The germline CDR1 and CDR2 sequences are SGDLS and YYNGEE. The CDR3 DNA sequence: TGTGCCAGCAGCGTCCTAGATCGCCCCTACGAGCAGTACTTC. Encoded protein: CASSVLDRPYEQYF.

CDR3 residues: CASSPGGLADSRKTQYF. The CDR3 DNA follows: TGCGCCAGCAGCCCAGGAGGACTAGCCGATTCACGGAAGACCCAGTACTTC. J is TRBJ2-5 and V is TRBV4-1; 8 positions match TRBD2. Trimming took 4 bases from V and 6 from J; bases not matched to a gene: 16. The CDR3 sequence is 17 residues long. Germline lookup yields CDR1 MGHRA and CDR2 YSYEKL.

In this sample, this clone turned up once. The chain uses TRBV6-6 and TRBJ1-2; 9 bases map to TRBD1. Trimming took 6 bases from V and 3 from J; bases not matched to a gene: 5. The CDR3 totals 14 residues. Germline values: CDR1 MNHNY, CDR2 SVGAGI (reference sequence). CDR3 residues: CASSPGQGYYGYTF. The DNA of the CDR3 is TGTGCCAGCAGCCCGGGACAGGGATACTATGGCTACACCTTC.

The chain has TRBV9 and TRBJ2-5, with D tentatively TRBD2 (5 bases). The CDR3 loop spans 11 amino acids. The V gene's germline CDR1 is SGDLS and CDR2 YYNGEE. V was cut by 7 bases and J by 3 bases, with 7 bases left in between. The CDR3 loop is CASAGEETQYF. The CDR3 nucleotides read TGTGCCAGCGCCGGGGAAGAGACCCAGTACTTC.

The V and J genes are TRBV28 and TRBJ2-1; TRBD1 matches at 7 bases. Germline CDR1 is MDHEN and CDR2 is SYDVKM. Trimming at V came to 3 bases and at J to 6 bases, leaving 2 bases not matched to a gene. The CDR3 runs to 13 residues. CDR3 sequence reads: CASSFAGGNEQFF. The CDR3 DNA reads as TGTGCCAGCAGTTTCGCAGGGGGCAATGAGCAGTTCTTC.

This CDR3 is CASSLAGGVSNEQFF. CDR3 in DNA: TGTGCCAGCAGCTTAGCGGGAGGAGTATCAAATGAGCAGTTCTTC. The chain links TRBV7-6 to TRBJ2-1, with a weak D call TRBD2 (6 bases). V shed 0 bases and J shed 7 bases, with 13 bases lying between them. The CDR3 has 15 amino acids. Germline CDR1 is SGHVS and CDR2 is FNYEAQ. Full variable domain (outside the CDR3, taken from reference TRBV7-6 and TRBJ2-1): GAGVSQSPRYKVTKRGQDVALRCDPISGHVSLYWYRQALGQGPEFLTYFNYEAQQDKSGLPNDRFSAERPEGSISTLTIQRTEQRDSAMYRCASSLAGGVSNEQFFGPGTRLTVL.

The genes are TRBV9 and TRBJ2-2, with D possibly being TRBD1 (6 bases). CDR1 is SGDLS and CDR2 is YYNGEE in the germline V gene. The CDR3 loop spans 15 amino acids. Trimming cost V 2 bases and J 1 base, with 9 bases left between them. The DNA of the CDR3 is TGTGCCAGCAGCGTCAGGGGAGAGAACACCGGGGAGCTGTTTTTT. Protein sequence: CASSVRGENTGELFF.